This T cell receptor beta chain was retrieved from a study of graft-versus-host responses after intestinal transplantation. Study-wide context: Every one of the recipients received anti-thymocyte globulin induction and afterwards took tacrolimus and steroids for around 3 years. Study-wide results and limits: Peak levels of circulating GvH clones tracked with early post-transplant HvG declines. Some GvH clones were seen earlier in gut or blood, suggesting intestinal origin.

A word on this clone: Its antigen is currently unknown.

Libraries were prepared by immunoSEQ multiplex PCR; TCRdb keeps only in-frame clonotypes and omits some of them. This table has some 90,000 clones, about nine tenths appearing once. Germline CDR1 and CDR2: MNHNY and SVGAGI (reference sequence). The V gene lost 7 bases and the J gene lost 5 bases, with 4 bases spanning the gap. The length of the CDR3 is 10 residues. This clonotype was sampled from a human donor who received an intestinal transplant. Sequenced here: unstimulated CD4+ T cells sorted from spleen or lymph node cells, sampled before intestinal transplant. V is TRBV6-6 and J is TRBJ2-3; D unresolved. CDR3 nucleotides: TGTGCCAGCACGGGAGATACGCAGTATTTT. This sequence encodes CASTGDTQYF.